Many counts were recorded for the clone carrying this T cell receptor (beta chain). These data originate in a study of metastatic and nonmetastatic thyroid tumors. Original processing methods: The authors used CDR3 differences across clinicopathological groups to build a distant-metastasis classifier for papillary thyroid cancer. TCRdb used MiXCR to call clones anew from the PCR reads. The V and J calls shown here were made by TCRdb, not taken from the authors' results. The data hold more than 85,000 clones, with less than 10% observed a single time. Germline V CDR1 and CDR2: SNHLY, FYNNEI. The CDR3 sequence is 13 residues long. The V end lost 8 bases, the J end lost 4 bases, and 12 bases lay between the germline ends. No patient had received any treatment before thyroid surgery.

The sequence derives from a female donor with papillary thyroid cancer or a benign thyroid nodule (not recorded which). Some clones in this sample may be carry-over from other donors' samples. Sequencing input: blood. The genes are TRBV2 and TRBJ2-1; a possible D gene is TRBD1 (5 bases). The CDR3 DNA is TGTGCCAGCCGAGTTAGGGGATACAATGAGCAGTTCTTC. Its protein is CASRVRGYNEQFF.